This T cell receptor beta chain came from a study of PD-L1 blockade in urothelial cancer. Study context: Men with urothelial cancer arising in the bladder made up about 85% of the roughly 29 patients. Study observations and caveats: Pretreatment TCR clonality in blood under the median foretold superior survival.

The time point was: pretreatment peripheral blood. Urothelial carcinoma, locally advanced or metastatic, affected the patients. Germline V gene sequence: CDR1 SGHDT, CDR2 YYEEEE. The CDR3 contains 14 residues. V was cut by 0 bases and J by 3 bases, with 10 bases left in between. As to this clone: Its target is not known.

Clones were read by immunoSEQ multiplex PCR, and TCRdb kept only the in-frame ones, dropping some. The table lists approximately 90,000 clones, under 90% of them singletons. This TCR was sampled from a man aged 55 to 69 with urothelial cancer. This chain connects TRBV5-6 to TRBJ2-7; D gene ambiguous. Sequencing was performed on PBMCs, taken around atezolizumab (anti-PD-L1) treatment. CDR3 coding DNA: TGTGCCAGCAGCTTGGGACTTTATGGCTACGAGCAGTACTTC. It translates to CASSLGLYGYEQYF.